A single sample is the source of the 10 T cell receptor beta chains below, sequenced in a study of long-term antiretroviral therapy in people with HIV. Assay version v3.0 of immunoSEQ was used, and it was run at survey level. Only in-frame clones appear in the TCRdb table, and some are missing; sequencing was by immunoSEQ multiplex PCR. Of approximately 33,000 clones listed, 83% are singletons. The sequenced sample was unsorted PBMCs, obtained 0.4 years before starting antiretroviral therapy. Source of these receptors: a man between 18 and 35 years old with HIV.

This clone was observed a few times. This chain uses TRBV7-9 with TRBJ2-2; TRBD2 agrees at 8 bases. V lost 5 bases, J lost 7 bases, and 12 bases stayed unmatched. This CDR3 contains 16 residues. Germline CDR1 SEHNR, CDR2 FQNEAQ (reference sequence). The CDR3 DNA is TGTGCCAGCAGCCCCGGGTGGAGCGGGAGTGGCGGGGAGCTGTTTTTT. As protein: CASSPGWSGSGGELFF.

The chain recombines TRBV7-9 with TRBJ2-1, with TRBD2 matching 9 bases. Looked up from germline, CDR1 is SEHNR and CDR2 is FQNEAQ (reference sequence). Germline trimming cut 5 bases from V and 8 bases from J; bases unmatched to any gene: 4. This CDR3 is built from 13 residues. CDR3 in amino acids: CASSRGGADEQFF. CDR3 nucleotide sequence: TGTGCCAGCAGCCGCGGGGGGGCCGATGAGCAGTTCTTC.

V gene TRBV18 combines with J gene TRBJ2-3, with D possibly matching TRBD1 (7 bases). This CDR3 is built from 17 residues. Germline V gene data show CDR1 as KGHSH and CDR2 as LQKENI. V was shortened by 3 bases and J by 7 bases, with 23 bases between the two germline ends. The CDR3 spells CASSPDSDRRDINTQYF. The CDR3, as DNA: TGTGCCAGCTCACCCGACTCGGACAGGAGGGATATTAATACGCAGTATTTT. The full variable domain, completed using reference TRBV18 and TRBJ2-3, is NAGVMQNPRHLVRRRGQEARLRCSPMKGHSHVYWYRQLPEEGLKFMVYLQKENIIDESGMPKERFSAEFPKEGPSILRIQQVVRGDSAAYFCASSPDSDRRDINTQYFGPGTRLTVL.

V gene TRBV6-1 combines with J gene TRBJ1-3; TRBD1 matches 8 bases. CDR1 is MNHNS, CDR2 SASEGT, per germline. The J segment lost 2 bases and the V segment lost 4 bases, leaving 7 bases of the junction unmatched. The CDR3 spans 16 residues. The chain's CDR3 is CASSATRGLAGNTIYF. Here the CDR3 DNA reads TGTGCCAGCAGTGCCACCAGGGGGCTGGCTGGAAACACCATATATTTT.

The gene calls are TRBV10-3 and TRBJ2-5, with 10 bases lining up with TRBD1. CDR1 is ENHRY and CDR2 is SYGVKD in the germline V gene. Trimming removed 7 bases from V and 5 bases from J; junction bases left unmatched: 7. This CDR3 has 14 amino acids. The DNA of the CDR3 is TGTGCCATCACTAGCGACAGGGGGCAGGAGACCCAGTACTTC. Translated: CAITSDRGQETQYF.

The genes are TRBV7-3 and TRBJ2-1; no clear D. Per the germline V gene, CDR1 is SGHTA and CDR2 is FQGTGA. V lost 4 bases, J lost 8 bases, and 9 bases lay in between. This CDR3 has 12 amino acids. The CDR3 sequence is CASSWRGDEQFF. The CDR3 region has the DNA TGTGCCAGCAGCTGGCGCGGAGATGAGCAGTTCTTC.

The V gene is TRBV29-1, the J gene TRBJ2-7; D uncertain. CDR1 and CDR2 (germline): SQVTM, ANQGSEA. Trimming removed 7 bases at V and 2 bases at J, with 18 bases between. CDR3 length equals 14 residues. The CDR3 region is CSALNSGSPYEQYF. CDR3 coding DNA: TGCAGCGCCTTGAATTCCGGCAGTCCCTACGAGCAGTACTTC.

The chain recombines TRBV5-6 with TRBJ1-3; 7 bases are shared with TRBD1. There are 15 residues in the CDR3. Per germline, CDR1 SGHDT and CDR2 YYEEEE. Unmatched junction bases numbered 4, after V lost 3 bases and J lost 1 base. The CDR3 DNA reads TGTGCCAGCAGCTCGACAGGGAGATCTGGAAACACCATATATTTT. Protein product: CASSSTGRSGNTIYF.

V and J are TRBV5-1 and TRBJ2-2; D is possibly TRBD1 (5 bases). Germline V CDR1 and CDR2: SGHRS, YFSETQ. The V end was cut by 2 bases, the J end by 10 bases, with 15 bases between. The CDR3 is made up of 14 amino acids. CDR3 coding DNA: TGCGCCAGCAGCTTCTCAGGGCAGGCGGAGGAGCTGTTTTTT. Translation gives CASSFSGQAEELFF. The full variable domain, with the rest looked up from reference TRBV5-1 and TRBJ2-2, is KAGVTQTPRYLIKTRGQQVTLSCSPISGHRSVSWYQQTPGQGLQFLFEYFSETQRNKGNFPGRFSGRQFSNSRSEMNVSTLELGDSALYLCASSFSGQAEELFFGEGSRLTVL.

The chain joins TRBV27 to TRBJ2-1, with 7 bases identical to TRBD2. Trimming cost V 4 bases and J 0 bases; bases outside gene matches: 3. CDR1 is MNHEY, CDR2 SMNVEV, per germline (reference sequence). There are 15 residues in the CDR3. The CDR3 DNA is TGTGCCAGCAGTTGGGGGGGGAACTCCTACAATGAGCAGTTCTTC. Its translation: CASSWGGNSYNEQFF.